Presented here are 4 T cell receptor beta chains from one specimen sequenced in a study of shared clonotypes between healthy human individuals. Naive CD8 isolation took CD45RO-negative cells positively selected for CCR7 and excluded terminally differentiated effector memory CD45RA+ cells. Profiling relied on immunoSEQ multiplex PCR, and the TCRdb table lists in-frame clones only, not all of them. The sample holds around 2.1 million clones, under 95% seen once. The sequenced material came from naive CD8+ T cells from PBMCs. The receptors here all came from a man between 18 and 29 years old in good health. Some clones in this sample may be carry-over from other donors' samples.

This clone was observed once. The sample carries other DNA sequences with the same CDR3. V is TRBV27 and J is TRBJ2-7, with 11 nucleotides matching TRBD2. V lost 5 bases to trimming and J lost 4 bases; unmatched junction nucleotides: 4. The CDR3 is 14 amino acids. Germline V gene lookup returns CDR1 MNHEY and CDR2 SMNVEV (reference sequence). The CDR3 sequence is CASSHGTSGYEQYF. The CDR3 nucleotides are TGTGCCAGCAGTCACGGGACTAGCGGATACGAGCAGTACTTC.

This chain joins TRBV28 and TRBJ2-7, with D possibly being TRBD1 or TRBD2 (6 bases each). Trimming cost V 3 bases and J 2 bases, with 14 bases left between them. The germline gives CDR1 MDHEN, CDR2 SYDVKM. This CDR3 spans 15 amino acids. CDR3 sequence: CASSFSLGGAYEQYF. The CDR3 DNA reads TGTGCCAGCAGTTTCTCTTTGGGGGGCGCCTACGAGCAGTACTTC. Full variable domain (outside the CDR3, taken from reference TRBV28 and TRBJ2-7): DVKVTQSSRYLVKRTGEKVFLECVQDMDHENMFWYRQDPGLGLRLIYFSYDVKMKEKGDIPEGYSVSREKKERFSLILESASTNQTSMYLCASSFSLGGAYEQYFGPGTRLTVT.

The CDR3 spells CASSGGGAAEAFF. CDR3 DNA: TGTGCCAGCAGCGGCGGAGGGGCGGCTGAAGCTTTCTTT. V usage is TRBV5-4 and J usage is TRBJ1-1; tentatively, D is TRBD1 (5 bases). V was trimmed by 4 bases and J by 6 bases, leaving 13 bases between them. There are 13 residues in the CDR3. Germline-derived CDR1 and CDR2 are SGHNT and YYREEE (reference sequence).

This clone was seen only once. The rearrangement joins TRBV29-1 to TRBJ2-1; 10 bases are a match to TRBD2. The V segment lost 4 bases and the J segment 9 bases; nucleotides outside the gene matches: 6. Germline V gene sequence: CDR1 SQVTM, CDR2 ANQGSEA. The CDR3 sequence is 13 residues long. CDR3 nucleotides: TGCAGCGTTGGACCGGGACTAGCGTTTGAGCAGTTCTTC. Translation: CSVGPGLAFEQFF.